The clone carrying this T cell receptor beta chain was observed a handful of times. The entry originates in a study of control samples from healthy donors and cancer patients. Sequenced by immunoSEQ multiplex PCR; TCRdb stores in-frame clones only, minus some. Among roughly 100,000 clones listed, around 88% were seen once. The V and J ends lost 11 bases and 14 bases respectively, with 25 bases between them. CDR1 and CDR2 (germline): WNHNN, SYGVQD (reference sequence). The CDR3 covers 14 residues. The rearrangement links TRBV10-1 to TRBJ1-6; D uncertain. The source material was blood. This receptor was obtained from a man aged 30-40 years in good health. The CDR3 DNA reads TGCGCCTGTCAGGTAACAGCACAAAACCTAACCCTCCACTTT. As protein: CACQVTAQNLTLHF.